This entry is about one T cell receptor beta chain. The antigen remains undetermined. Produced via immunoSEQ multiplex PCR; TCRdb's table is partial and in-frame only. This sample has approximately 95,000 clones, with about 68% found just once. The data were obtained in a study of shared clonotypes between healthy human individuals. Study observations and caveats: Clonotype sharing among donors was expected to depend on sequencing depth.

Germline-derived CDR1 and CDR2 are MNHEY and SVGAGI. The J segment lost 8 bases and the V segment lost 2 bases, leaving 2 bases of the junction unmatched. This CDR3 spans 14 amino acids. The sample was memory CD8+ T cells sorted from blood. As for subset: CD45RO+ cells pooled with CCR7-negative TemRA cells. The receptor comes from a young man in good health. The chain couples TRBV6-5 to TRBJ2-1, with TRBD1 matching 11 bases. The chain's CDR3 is CASSYGTGGDEQFF. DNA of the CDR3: TGTGCCAGCAGTTACGGGACAGGGGGGGATGAGCAGTTCTTC.